This T cell receptor beta chain was sequenced in a study of blood T cell repertoires in COVID-19. Study summary: There were acute and convalescent COVID-19 samples, and they came from the United States, Italy and Spain. In each case, the material was cDNA or gDNA derived from T cells, B-cell-depleted T cells, or PBMCs.

Germline lookup yields CDR1 MGHRA and CDR2 YSYEKL. This CDR3 has 14 amino acids. Trimming removed 2 bases from V and 4 bases from J, with 12 bases in between. Original analysis: Reference gene primer amplification in the assay estimated nucleated cell counts. Measured with immunoSEQ multiplex PCR; TCRdb has only the in-frame clones, and not every one. The V and J calls and clone size were taken over from that table, and D and trimming were inferred from the DNA. The repertoire consists of more than 150,000 clones, with 75% to 80% occurring once and the leading ten covering roughly 25%. The sample holds one count of this clone.

This rearrangement joins TRBV4-1 to TRBJ2-7, with a tentative D call TRBD1 (5 bases). The TCR comes from a woman aged 70 to 79 with acute or convalescent COVID-19. Specimen: peripheral blood. This CDR3 is CASSQTQRGYEQYF. The DNA for the CDR3 is TGCGCCAGCAGCCAAACCCAAAGGGGTTACGAGCAGTACTTC.